This T cell receptor (beta chain) was found in a study of T cells expressing NK-cell markers. Libraries used 5'RACE template switching adding universal primer site and UMIs. Each CDR3 protein gets one entry in TCRdb, which reprocessed the 5' RACE reads and gives no DNA. Seen in this sample are 350,000 to 450,000 distinct CDR3 sequences; the ten most common clones hold around 4.9%. Comment on this clonotype: Its specificity is unknown.

Study-level points and caveats: For six donors, the dominant NKG2C+ clonotypes made up roughly 1.0-7.5% of their CD8+ T cells. One observes that, in a handful of donors, these clonotypes were also the leading ones within the CD3+CD56-NKG2C+ fraction. Whether expanded NKG2C-expressing T cell clones recognize HCMV is unknown.

The germline V gene encodes CDR1 LGHDT and CDR2 YNNKEL (reference sequence). The CDR3 runs 15 residues. The chain recombines TRBV3-1 with TRBJ2-2; there is no DNA to check the TCRdb D call of TRBD2. The clonotype was recovered from a man aged 18-70 years in good health. Sequencing input: blood T cells: a sorted CD56 or NKG2C T cell subset, CD4+ or CD8+ T cells, or bulk PBMC T cells (not recorded which). This chain's CDR3 is CASSQDQGPTGELFF.